This T cell receptor (beta chain) comes out of a study of HIV-infected patients and healthy controls. Broader study findings: MAIT alpha-chain CDR3s were frequent in healthy controls, depleted in HIV+.

Concerning this clonotype: Its antigen is currently unknown.

No cell fractionation was done, so the repertoire covers all unsorted peripheral blood T cells. Alpha and beta constant-region primers primed reverse transcription of around 500 ng RNA. Each of the alpha and beta chains got its own library through chain-specific third strand synthesis with indices. Using its own MiXCR run on the 5' RACE reads, TCRdb lists one record per CDR3 protein. The sample holds some 13,000 distinct CDR3 sequences, roughly 11% seen once. The origin of this receptor is an adult in good health. Sequenced input: blood.

This CDR3 reads CASSIARTGAYEQYF. CDR3 DNA sequence: TGTGCCAGTAGTATTGCCCGGACAGGGGCCTACGAGCAGTACTTC. V is TRBV19 and J is TRBJ2-7; 9 positions agree with TRBD1. This CDR3 is 15 amino acids long. V shed 3 bases and J 2 bases; nucleotides not matched to a gene: 5. The V gene's germline CDR1 is LNHDA and CDR2 SQIVND (reference sequence).